Below, 4 T cell receptor beta chains from the same sample are listed, as sequenced in a study of cytomegalovirus exposure and HLA in healthy donors. The PCR contained 60 Vbeta and 13 Jbeta primers. This table comes from immunoSEQ multiplex PCR, and its TCRdb copy is limited to in-frame clones, with some not included. The sample yields around 150,000 clones, roughly 72% seen once. The specimen was PBMCs. These receptors came from a woman aged 35 to 49 in good health and CMV-seronegative.

The chain is built from TRBV21-1 and TRBJ1-1. TRBV21-1 is noted as a pseudogene. There are 16 residues in the CDR3. The CDR3 nucleotides read TGTGCCAGCAGCAAAGGGGTATGGGGGGGCGCATTCTCGGCTTTCTTT. It yields the protein CASSKGVWGGAFSAFF.

This clone showed up just once. The chain has TRBV28 and TRBJ2-7; tentative D call: TRBD1 (5 bases). The germline gives CDR1 MDHEN, CDR2 SYDVKM. The CDR3 extends over 13 amino acids. V dropped 6 bases and J dropped 1 base, with 10 bases sitting between them. CDR3 sequence reads: CASRSGQSYEQYF. The CDR3 region has the DNA TGTGCCAGCAGGAGTGGACAATCCTACGAGCAGTACTTC. Full variable domain (outside the CDR3, taken from reference TRBV28 and TRBJ2-7): DVKVTQSSRYLVKRTGEKVFLECVQDMDHENMFWYRQDPGLGLRLIYFSYDVKMKEKGDIPEGYSVSREKKERFSLILESASTNQTSMYLCASRSGQSYEQYFGPGTRLTVT.

J is TRBJ2-2 and V is TRBV2; 7 bases line up with TRBD2. Germline V gives CDR1 SNHLY, CDR2 FYNNEI. CDR3 length equals 14 residues. Trimming at V came to 5 bases and at J to 7 bases, leaving 7 bases not matched to a gene. The chain's CDR3 is CASSPGLDSGELFF. The CDR3 DNA reads as TGTGCCAGCAGTCCCGGACTAGATAGCGGGGAGCTGTTTTTT.

The genes are TRBV7-9 and TRBJ1-2; D gene ambiguous. In germline, CDR1 is SEHNR, CDR2 FQNEAQ (reference sequence). V was cut by 0 bases and J by 3 bases, with 8 bases left in between. The CDR3 is 14 amino acids. DNA of the CDR3: TGTGCCAGCAGCTTAGCACGGGTGGACTATGGCTACACCTTC. Protein product: CASSLARVDYGYTF.